This TCR beta chain was documented in a study of cytomegalovirus exposure and HLA in healthy donors. Study context: The roughly 120 validation repertoires used the same platform as the 550 to 700 first-cohort repertoires (as reported by a later analysis).

Clones were read by immunoSEQ multiplex PCR, and TCRdb kept only the in-frame ones, dropping some. The sample has about 54,000 clones; more than 70% are singletons. Study-wide points: With high specificity and sensitivity, the classifier reportedly diagnosed cytomegalovirus status.

This CDR3 region has 15 residues. The V gene lost 2 bases and the J gene lost 0 bases, with 11 bases spanning the gap. Germline assignment: CDR1 SGHNT and CDR2 YYREEE (reference sequence). A note on this clone: Its antigen is still unknown.

The sample consisted of PBMCs. The rearrangement joins TRBV5-4 to TRBJ1-1; unclear D gene. This TCR derives from a woman between 18 and 30 years old in good health and CMV-seropositive. CDR3 in amino acids: CASSFVTLMNTEAFF. The CDR3 DNA sequence: TGTGCCAGCAGCTTCGTAACACTAATGAACACTGAAGCTTTCTTT.